This T cell receptor (beta chain) was retrieved from a study of T cells in Graves' hyperthyroidism and ophthalmopathy. There were TCR beta CDR3 regions amplified from RNA transcripts. HTBI primers drove first-round RT-PCR of the TCR CDR3. TCRdb analysed the multiplex PCR reads with MiXCR anew, one entry per CDR3 protein. This table holds over 450,000 distinct CDR3 sequences, around 14% found once. The CDR3 runs to 13 residues. Per germline, CDR1 SGHDN and CDR2 FVKESK. With 1 base removed from V and 5 bases from J, the gap between germline ends came to 6 bases. Input material: blood. The V call is TRBV14, the J call TRBJ1-5; no reliable D call. The origin of this receptor is a woman younger than 30 with Graves' hyperthyroidism. CDR3 residues: CASSQGRYQPQHF. The CDR3 nucleotides are TGTGCCAGCAGCCAAGGGAGATATCAGCCCCAGCATTTT.